The 30 T cell receptor beta chains below were found in one sample sequenced in a study of cytomegalovirus exposure and HLA in healthy donors. The PCR employed 60 Vbeta primers together with 13 Jbeta primers. Using immunoSEQ multiplex PCR, the repertoire was profiled, and TCRdb retains in-frame clones only, with some absent. This table has tens of thousands of clones, roughly 74% appearing once. The sequenced material came from PBMCs. All receptors come from a female donor in good health and CMV-seronegative.

This rearrangement joins TRBV4-1 to TRBJ2-7; 8 positions match TRBD1. Trimming removed 4 bases from V and 2 bases from J; junction bases left unmatched: 1. The CDR3 has 13 residues. Germline assignment: CDR1 MGHRA and CDR2 YSYEKL. CDR3 nucleotide sequence: TGCGCCAGCAGCCGACAGGGGCCCTACGAGCAGTACTTC. Its translation: CASSRQGPYEQYF.

This clone occurred once. The chain is built from TRBV25-1 and TRBJ2-1; D may be TRBD2 (6 bases). CDR1 is MGHDK, CDR2 SYGVNS, per germline. Trimming took off 7 bases at V and 6 bases at J, with 13 bases between the two ends. This CDR3 is 13 amino acids long. This CDR3 reads CASMEAGGNEQFF. The CDR3, as DNA: TGTGCCAGCATGGAAGCCGGGGGCAATGAGCAGTTCTTC.

This chain joins TRBV5-5 and TRBJ2-7, with TRBD1 identical over 8 bases. The germline V gene has CDR1 SGHKS and CDR2 YYEKEE (reference sequence). J gave up 6 bases and V 0 bases, and 14 bases lay outside the gene matches. The CDR3 is made up of 17 amino acids. The CDR3 loop reads CASSLDAKDREGVEQYF. The CDR3 DNA reads as TGTGCCAGCAGCTTGGATGCCAAGGACAGGGAAGGGGTCGAGCAGTACTTC. Based on the CDR3 plus reference TRBV5-5 and TRBJ2-7, the full variable domain is DAGVTQSPTHLIKTRGQQVTLRCSPISGHKSVSWYQQVLGQGPQFIFQYYEKEERGRGNFPDRFSARQFPNYSSELNVNALLLGDSALYLCASSLDAKDREGVEQYFGPGTRLTVT.

The V and J genes are TRBV5-6 and TRBJ1-2; no firm D call. Germline V gives CDR1 SGHDT, CDR2 YYEEEE. Trimming shortened V by 0 bases and J by 3 bases, and 12 bases separated the two germline ends. CDR3 length: 15 residues. The chain's CDR3 is CASSLDRVTDYGYTF. The CDR3 DNA reads as TGTGCCAGCAGCTTGGATCGGGTTACGGACTATGGCTACACCTTC. Together with reference TRBV5-6 and TRBJ1-2, the CDR3 gives the full variable domain: DAGVTQSPTHLIKTRGQQVTLRCSPKSGHDTVSWYQQALGQGPQFIFQYYEEEERQRGNFPDRFSGHQFPNYSSELNVNALLLGDSALYLCASSLDRVTDYGYTFGSGTRLTVV.

V gene TRBV13 combines with J gene TRBJ1-3; 10 positions match TRBD1. Germline-derived CDR1 and CDR2 are PRHDT and FYEKMQ (reference sequence). The CDR3 is 18 amino acids. The trim removed 5 bases at V and 0 bases at J, leaving 10 bases unmatched. The CDR3 region is CASSLGTGAFNSGNTIYF. DNA of the CDR3: TGTGCCAGCAGCCTTGGGACAGGGGCTTTTAACTCTGGAAACACCATATATTTT.

The rearrangement links TRBV9 to TRBJ1-5; perhaps TRBD1 as D (5 bases). V was shortened by 0 bases and J by 5 bases, with 18 bases between the two germline ends. CDR3 length: 17 residues. From germline, CDR1 is SGDLS and CDR2 YYNGEE. The CDR3 sequence: CASSVGPTAGSHQPQHF. The CDR3 DNA reads as TGTGCCAGCAGCGTAGGACCGACAGCCGGGTCTCATCAGCCCCAGCATTTT.

The chain carries TRBV25-1 and TRBJ1-1; D is possibly TRBD1 (5 bases). V dropped 5 bases and J dropped 3 bases, with 10 bases sitting between them. The CDR3 spans 13 residues. CDR1 and CDR2 from the germline V gene are MGHDK and SYGVNS. CDR3 in DNA: TGTGCCAGCAGTCTCACGGGGGACACTGAAGCTTTCTTT. Its translation: CASSLTGDTEAFF. Supplemented by reference TRBV25-1 and TRBJ1-1, the full variable domain reads EADIYQTPRYLVIGTGKKITLECSQTMGHDKMYWYQQDPGMELHLIHYSYGVNSTEKGDLSSESTVSRIRTEHFPLTLESARPSHTSQYLCASSLTGDTEAFFGQGTRLTVV.

The chain joins TRBV7-9 to TRBJ2-7, with a possible D match to TRBD1 (6 bases). V lost 5 bases to trimming and J lost 2 bases, with 13 bases between them. Germline loops: CDR1 SEHNR, CDR2 FQNEAQ (reference sequence). The CDR3 loop spans 14 amino acids. CDR3 nucleotide sequence: TGTGCCAGCAGCGCCCGGGACAACCCCTACGAGCAGTACTTC. This encodes CASSARDNPYEQYF.

The chain employs TRBV5-1 and TRBJ2-5; D is perhaps TRBD1 (6 bases). CDR1 and CDR2 (germline): SGHRS, YFSETQ. Trimming shortened V by 2 bases and J by 3 bases, and 11 bases separated the two germline ends. This CDR3 is 14 amino acids long. The chain's CDR3 is CASSLSGTKETQYF. In DNA, the CDR3 is TGCGCCAGCAGCTTATCCGGGACAAAAGAGACCCAGTACTTC.

This clone was counted a single time. The rearrangement uses TRBV5-6 and TRBJ2-3, with D possibly being TRBD1 (6 bases). Germline lookup yields CDR1 SGHDT and CDR2 YYEEEE. This CDR3 has 15 residues. The V and J ends lost 0 bases and 2 bases respectively, with 10 bases between them. In DNA form, the CDR3 reads TGTGCCAGCAGCTTGGCCGGGACAACCACAGATACGCAGTATTTT. Translation gives CASSLAGTTTDTQYF.

The chain recombines TRBV7-9 with TRBJ2-2, with TRBD1 matching over 11 bases. J lost 6 bases, V lost 4 bases, and 10 bases had no gene match. This CDR3 has 17 amino acids. The V gene's germline CDR1 is SEHNR and CDR2 FQNEAQ (reference sequence). CDR3 bases: TGTGCCAGCAGCTACCCCTGGACAGGGGGCATCGCCGGGGAGCTGTTTTTT. The encoded protein is CASSYPWTGGIAGELFF. The full variable domain, rest sourced from reference TRBV7-9 and TRBJ2-2, is DTGVSQNPRHKITKRGQNVTFRCDPISEHNRLYWYRQTLGQGPEFLTYFQNEAQLEKSRLLSDRFSAERPKGSFSTLEIQRTEQGDSAMYLCASSYPWTGGIAGELFFGEGSRLTVL.

The chain uses TRBV4-1 and TRBJ2-5; D might be TRBD1 (5 bases). V was cut by 3 bases and J by 1 base, with 12 bases left in between. This CDR3 has 15 residues. Germline CDR1 reads MGHRA; CDR2 reads YSYEKL. CDR3 DNA sequence: TGCGCCAGCAGCCACCGGCAGGGAAGCCAAGAGACCCAGTACTTC. It yields the protein CASSHRQGSQETQYF.

A single count supports this clone. This chain joins TRBV5-1 and TRBJ1-1, with 7 bases lining up with TRBD1. This CDR3 region has 15 residues. The J segment lost 3 bases and the V segment lost 4 bases, leaving 9 bases of the junction unmatched. Germline V gene lookup returns CDR1 SGHRS and CDR2 YFSETQ. Written as DNA, the CDR3 is TGCGCCAGCAGCCTGACAGGGCCCGGGTACACTGAAGCTTTCTTT. It codes for CASSLTGPGYTEAFF.

The chain is built from TRBV5-5 and TRBJ2-5; 9 nucleotides line up with TRBD1. Germline V lookup: CDR1 SGHKS, CDR2 YYEKEE (reference sequence). The ends lost 2 bases at V and 5 bases at J; junction bases unmatched: 4. The CDR3 is 14 residues long. The DNA for the CDR3 is TGTGCCAGCAGCTTCTCCGGACAGGGGGAGACCCAGTACTTC. Translation: CASSFSGQGETQYF.

The chain links TRBV6-5 to TRBJ2-3; 8 bases align to TRBD2. In germline, CDR1 is MNHEY, CDR2 SVGAGI. Losses at the gene ends were 5 bases for V and 5 bases for J; bases not matched to a gene: 9. The CDR3 loop spans 15 amino acids. CDR3 in DNA: TGTGCCAGCAGTACGCCTGCGGGGGGCCTAGATACGCAGTATTTT. The encoded protein is CASSTPAGGLDTQYF.

The V gene is TRBV7-2, the J gene TRBJ2-7; D is uncertain. V was cut by 0 bases and J by 3 bases, with 6 bases left in between. Germline V gene lookup returns CDR1 SGHTA and CDR2 FQGNSA. The CDR3 length is 13 residues. This CDR3 reads CASSLAVLYEQYF. The DNA of the CDR3 is TGTGCCAGCAGCTTAGCGGTACTCTACGAGCAGTACTTC.

The chain recombines TRBV6-6 with TRBJ2-6, with a tentative D call TRBD1 (6 bases). Trimming cost V 10 bases and J 2 bases, with 12 bases left between them. Germline lookup yields CDR1 MNHNY and CDR2 SVGAGI (reference sequence). This CDR3 region has 14 residues. For the CDR3, the DNA is TGTGCCACTTCAGGGGAGCCTGGGGCCAACGTCCTGACTTTC. Amino acids: CATSGEPGANVLTF.

A few counts support this clone. This chain connects TRBV11-3 to TRBJ2-2; no definite D call. Germline CDR1 SGHNT, CDR2 YENEEA. The V end was cut by 5 bases, the J end by 3 bases, with 10 bases between. CDR3 length equals 14 residues. The CDR3 protein is CASSPDTDTGELFF. CDR3 in DNA: TGTGCCAGCAGCCCAGACACAGACACCGGGGAGCTGTTTTTT.

V and J are TRBV7-2 and TRBJ2-3, with D perhaps matching TRBD2 (6 bases). Between the trimmed V and J ends, which lost 3 bases and 2 bases, there was a span of 18 bases. CDR1 is SGHTA, CDR2 FQGNSA, per germline. This CDR3 spans 17 amino acids. The CDR3 DNA follows: TGTGCCAGCAGCTTGGGACCTCTTCGGGGGACCACAGATACGCAGTATTTT. This gives the protein CASSLGPLRGTTDTQYF. The full variable domain, completed using reference TRBV7-2 and TRBJ2-3, is GAGVSQSPSNKVTEKGKDVELRCDPISGHTALYWYRQSLGQGLEFLIYFQGNSAPDKSGLPSDRFSAERTGGSVSTLTIQRTQQEDSAVYLCASSLGPLRGTTDTQYFGPGTRLTVL.

This chain uses TRBV14 with TRBJ1-1; D remains unclear. The CDR3 length is 13 residues. V shed 4 bases and J shed 3 bases, with 9 bases lying between them. CDR1 and CDR2 (germline): SGHDN, FVKESK. CDR3 in amino acids: CASSPNVYTEAFF. The DNA of the CDR3 is TGTGCCAGCAGCCCTAACGTTTACACTGAAGCTTTCTTT.

The chain uses TRBV5-5 and TRBJ1-2; perhaps TRBD1 as D (5 bases). This CDR3 is 15 amino acids long. Germline V lookup: CDR1 SGHKS, CDR2 YYEKEE (reference sequence). Trimming removed 1 base at V and 2 bases at J, with 12 bases between. The CDR3 here is CASSLFTQGNYGYTF. CDR3 nucleotide sequence: TGTGCCAGCAGCTTGTTCACTCAGGGCAACTATGGCTACACCTTC.

The chain links TRBV7-9 to TRBJ2-3, with a possible D match to TRBD2 (6 bases). V was clipped by 4 bases and J by 1 base, with 9 bases between them. CDR1 and CDR2 (germline): SEHNR, FQNEAQ (reference sequence). The CDR3 has 14 residues. CDR3 DNA sequence: TGTGCCAGCAGCTGGGGGGAGGGCACAGATACGCAGTATTTT. Protein product: CASSWGEGTDTQYF.

The V call is TRBV7-9, the J call TRBJ2-6, with TRBD1 matching over 7 bases. From germline, CDR1 is SEHNR and CDR2 FQNEAQ (reference sequence). The CDR3 spans 18 residues. V lost 4 bases to trimming and J lost 1 base; unmatched junction nucleotides: 10. The CDR3 bases are TGTGCCAGCAGCTCAGGGGGAAACTACGGGTCTGGGGCCAACGTCCTGACTTTC. Protein sequence: CASSSGGNYGSGANVLTF.

The CDR3 nucleotides read TGCGCCAGCAGTGCGTTCCGGGACAGAGCCTACGAGCAGTACTTC. Residues: CASSAFRDRAYEQYF. The V gene is TRBV10-2, the J gene TRBJ2-5; TRBD1 matches at 7 bases. The end of the DNA is better explained by TRBJ2-7, so the J call may be wrong. The CDR3 length is 15 residues. Germline loops: CDR1 WSHSY, CDR2 SAAADI.

J is TRBJ2-7 and V is TRBV19, with 8 bases fitting TRBD1. The germline V gene has CDR1 LNHDA and CDR2 SQIVND (reference sequence). The CDR3 covers 13 residues. V trimming: 3 bases; J trimming: 4 bases; junction bases outside the gene matches: 2. As DNA, the CDR3 is TGTGCCAGTAGTATTCAGGGGGCATACGAGCAGTACTTC. Translation gives CASSIQGAYEQYF.

The chain uses TRBV15 and TRBJ1-2, with D tentatively TRBD1 (6 bases). Germline values: CDR1 LNHNV, CDR2 YYDKDF (reference sequence). The CDR3 extends over 15 amino acids. V was clipped by 1 base and J by 3 bases, with 12 bases between them. In DNA form, the CDR3 reads TGTGCCACCAGCAGAGCGGACAGATCCTACTATGGCTACACCTTC. Translating it yields CATSRADRSYYGYTF.

The chain has TRBV7-2 and TRBJ1-6; no definite D call. Trimming pared 3 bases from V and 5 bases from J, leaving 8 bases between. This CDR3 is 14 amino acids long. The germline gives CDR1 SGHTA, CDR2 FQGNSA. CDR3: CASSFGVNNSPLHF. The CDR3 region has the DNA TGTGCCAGCAGCTTCGGGGTAAATAATTCACCCCTCCACTTT. Filled out from reference TRBV7-2 and TRBJ1-6, the complete variable domain reads GAGVSQSPSNKVTEKGKDVELRCDPISGHTALYWYRQSLGQGLEFLIYFQGNSAPDKSGLPSDRFSAERTGGSVSTLTIQRTQQEDSAVYLCASSFGVNNSPLHFGNGTRLTVT.

The rearrangement joins TRBV7-3 to TRBJ2-3; 9 nucleotides line up with TRBD2. V was clipped by 5 bases and J by 4 bases; unmatched bases: 10. Germline V gene data show CDR1 as SGHTA and CDR2 as FQGTGA. The CDR3 extends over 16 amino acids. The CDR3, as DNA: TGTGCCAGCAGCCTCCAAAGCGGGGGGAGGGCAGATACGCAGTATTTT. The encoded protein is CASSLQSGGRADTQYF.

The V gene is TRBV5-1, the J gene TRBJ2-1; D is ambiguous. Germline V lookup: CDR1 SGHRS, CDR2 YFSETQ. V was pared by 0 bases and J by 12 bases, with 7 bases between. This CDR3 comprises 11 residues. CDR3 DNA: TGCGCCAGCAGCTTGGATTTGCGGCAGTTCTTC. Amino acids: CASSLDLRQFF.

A single count supports this clone. The gene calls are TRBV2 and TRBJ1-2; 10 bases match TRBD1. The CDR3 length is 17 residues. Germline V CDR1 and CDR2: SNHLY, FYNNEI. V shed 6 bases, J shed 7 bases, and the junction held 17 bases outside the gene matches. The CDR3, as DNA: TGTGCCAGCAGGGGGACCGGGACAGGGGTTAAGGAAAGTGGCTACACCTTC. Translating it yields CASRGTGTGVKESGYTF.